One sample yielded the 20 T cell receptor beta chains listed below, sequenced in a study of human versus mouse CDR3 diversity and MHC coevolution. Method: immunoSEQ multiplex PCR; TCRdb's copy keeps in-frame clones and lacks some. The table lists about 83,000 clones, 85% to 95% of them singletons. The sample was naive CD4+ T cells from blood. The subset denotes: CD45RO-negative CD62L-positive naive CD4 T cells. The receptors derive from a person aged 30-69 years in good health.

As to this clone: Distinct nucleotide sequences in the sample also encode this CDR3. V is TRBV6-6 and J is TRBJ2-3, with 8 bases lining up with TRBD2. Germline V gene lookup returns CDR1 MNHNY and CDR2 SVGAGI (reference sequence). This CDR3 region has 15 residues. The ends lost 0 bases at V and 4 bases at J; junction bases unmatched: 3. CDR3 region: CASSYSGLGADTQYF. DNA of the CDR3: TGTGCCAGCAGTTACTCGGGACTAGGTGCAGATACGCAGTATTTT.

CDR3 in DNA: TGTGCCAGCAGTTTACCTACAGGGGTCAGCAATCAGCCCCAGCATTTT. Translation: CASSLPTGVSNQPQHF. The V call is TRBV28, the J call TRBJ1-5, with 7 positions matching TRBD1. Trimming at V came to 2 bases and at J to 1 base, leaving 5 bases not matched to a gene. The CDR3 is 16 residues long. Per the germline V gene, CDR1 is MDHEN and CDR2 is SYDVKM.

The CDR3 spells CASSPTRLAVGGELFF. The CDR3 DNA follows: TGCGCCAGCAGCCCGACAAGACTAGCTGTCGGCGGGGAGCTGTTTTTT. V usage is TRBV5-1 and J usage is TRBJ2-2, with 7 nucleotides matching TRBD2. From germline, CDR1 is SGHRS and CDR2 YFSETQ. The CDR3 consists of 16 residues. The ends lost 4 bases at V and 7 bases at J; junction bases unmatched: 13.

The rearrangement uses TRBV6-1 and TRBJ2-7; 13 bases line up with TRBD2. Per the germline V gene, CDR1 is MNHNS and CDR2 is SASEGT. This CDR3 contains 15 residues. V shed 4 bases, J shed 3 bases, and the junction held 3 bases outside the gene matches. CDR3 residues: CASSVTSGGVYEQYF. CDR3 DNA sequence: TGTGCCAGCAGTGTCACTAGCGGGGGGGTCTACGAGCAGTACTTC.

The genes are TRBV18 and TRBJ2-2; 9 nucleotides align to TRBD1. V shed 3 bases, J shed 2 bases, and the junction held 4 bases outside the gene matches. Germline CDR1 and CDR2: KGHSH and LQKENI. The CDR3 has 16 amino acids. The CDR3 loop is CASSPPGQGNTGELFF. The CDR3 nucleotides read TGTGCCAGCTCACCTCCGGGACAGGGCAACACCGGGGAGCTGTTTTTT.

The CDR3 nucleotides are TGTGCCAGCAGGCCCATGGGGGGGAGCGGTTACGAGCAGTACTTC. Translating it yields CASRPMGGSGYEQYF. The chain joins TRBV14 to TRBJ2-5, with 7 bases lining up with TRBD2. The end of the DNA aligns better with TRBJ2-7, so the J call may be wrong. From germline, CDR1 is SGHDN and CDR2 FVKESK. The CDR3 spans 15 residues.

Comment on this clone: Other DNA sequences in the same sample also yield this CDR3. The rearrangement joins TRBV5-1 to TRBJ2-7; possible D gene TRBD2, 5 bases. There are 13 residues in the CDR3. Looked up from germline, CDR1 is SGHRS and CDR2 is YFSETQ. V was shortened by 4 bases and J by 5 bases, with 13 bases between the two germline ends. Written as DNA, the CDR3 is TGCGCCAGCAGCCCTGGACTGAGAGACGAGCAGTACTTC. Its translation is CASSPGLRDEQYF.

J is TRBJ2-3 and V is TRBV19; TRBD1 matches at 7 bases. CDR1 and CDR2 (germline): LNHDA, SQIVND (reference sequence). J lost 4 bases, V lost 8 bases, and 9 bases had no gene match. This CDR3 spans 14 amino acids. CDR3 protein: CASSNRGSPDTQYF. CDR3 nucleotide sequence: TGTGCCAGTTCGAACAGGGGAAGCCCAGATACGCAGTATTTT.

V and J are TRBV6-1 and TRBJ1-4; 11 bases match TRBD1. The CDR3 contains 16 residues. The trim removed 0 bases at V and 10 bases at J, leaving 7 bases unmatched. Germline V CDR1 and CDR2: MNHNS, SASEGT. The CDR3 loop is CASSEALGQGAGKLFF. The CDR3 coding sequence is TGTGCCAGCAGTGAAGCTTTAGGACAGGGGGCTGGAAAACTGTTTTTT.

This CDR3 is CASIASGSPETQYF. DNA for the CDR3: TGTGCCAGTATCGCTAGCGGGAGTCCGGAGACCCAGTACTTC. The chain recombines TRBV19 with TRBJ2-5, with 10 bases aligning to TRBD2. The V gene's germline CDR1 is LNHDA and CDR2 SQIVND (reference sequence). CDR3 length equals 14 residues. Trimming cost V 7 bases and J 5 bases; bases outside gene matches: 7.

The chain employs TRBV10-3 and TRBJ2-5, with 8 bases lining up with TRBD2. The end of the DNA is better explained by TRBJ2-7, so the J call may be wrong. Germline V gene lookup returns CDR1 ENHRY and CDR2 SYGVKD. The CDR3 is 18 residues long. The CDR3 DNA is TGTGCCATCAGTGAGTCGATACGTGGCGCGGGAGGAGCCTACGAGCAGTACTTC. It is translated as CAISESIRGAGGAYEQYF.

The chain employs TRBV28 and TRBJ2-2; 8 nucleotides line up with TRBD2. From germline, CDR1 is MDHEN and CDR2 SYDVKM. This CDR3 is 15 amino acids long. V shed 7 bases and J 6 bases; nucleotides not matched to a gene: 10. The CDR3 DNA reads as TGTGCCAGCAACGGACCGGGGGGGGTTTCCGGGGAGCTGTTTTTT. This sequence encodes CASNGPGGVSGELFF.

This clone was recorded once. The chain recombines TRBV10-1 with TRBJ1-1; maybe TRBD1 (5 bases). The CDR3 covers 14 residues. V dropped 6 bases and J dropped 0 bases, with 11 bases sitting between them. Germline CDR1 and CDR2: WNHNN and SYGVQD (reference sequence). The DNA for the CDR3 is TGCGCCAGCAGCCCAGGGAACATGAACACTGAAGCTTTCTTT. Its translation: CASSPGNMNTEAFF.

This clone was picked up one time. The chain couples TRBV6-6 to TRBJ1-2; D might be TRBD1 (6 bases). CDR1 is MNHNY and CDR2 is SVGAGI in the germline V gene (reference sequence). CDR3 size: 13 residues. Between the trimmed V and J ends, which lost 5 bases and 4 bases, there was a span of 11 bases. CDR3: CASSRTAAYGYTF. The CDR3 nucleotides are TGTGCCAGCAGTAGGACAGCCGCCTATGGCTACACCTTC.

This chain joins TRBV27 and TRBJ1-6, with D possibly TRBD1 on 6 matching bases. CDR1 MNHEY and CDR2 SMNVEV come from the germline V gene (reference sequence). The CDR3 loop spans 15 amino acids. V was cut by 3 bases and J by 9 bases, with 15 bases left in between. The CDR3 is CASSFGWGLGSPLHF. CDR3 nucleotides: TGTGCCAGCAGTTTTGGTTGGGGGCTTGGTTCACCCCTCCACTTT.

The J gene is TRBJ2-5, the V gene TRBV27; 10 nucleotides align to TRBD2. The CDR3 covers 14 residues. Germline lookup yields CDR1 MNHEY and CDR2 SMNVEV (reference sequence). The J segment lost 3 bases and the V segment lost 7 bases, leaving 5 bases of the junction unmatched. CDR3 nucleotide sequence: TGTGCCAGCACTGAAGCGGGGGGGAAAGAGACCCAGTACTTC. Translation gives CASTEAGGKETQYF.

This clone showed up just once. The V gene is TRBV7-9, the J gene TRBJ2-3; D uncertain. The V gene lost 3 bases and the J gene lost 0 bases, with 7 bases spanning the gap. Germline CDR1 is SEHNR and CDR2 is FQNEAQ (reference sequence). The CDR3 length is 14 residues. DNA of the CDR3: TGTGCCAGCAGCTTCTATTCTAGCACAGATACGCAGTATTTT. Translated: CASSFYSSTDTQYF.

This clone was seen only once. V usage is TRBV10-2 and J usage is TRBJ1-5; unclear D gene. Germline V gene lookup returns CDR1 WSHSY and CDR2 SAAADI. Trimming left V 0 bases short and J 2 bases short, with 17 bases between. This CDR3 is 18 amino acids long. This CDR3 is CASSESIDARGGNQPQHF. CDR3 nucleotide sequence: TGCGCCAGCAGTGAGTCGATCGACGCCCGAGGCGGCAATCAGCCCCAGCATTTT.

The chain employs TRBV7-9 and TRBJ2-7; 10 bases fit TRBD2. Germline V lookup: CDR1 SEHNR, CDR2 FQNEAQ (reference sequence). Trimming at V came to 3 bases and at J to 2 bases, leaving 4 bases not matched to a gene. This CDR3 has 15 amino acids. The CDR3 DNA reads TGTGCCAGCAGCTTGGGACTAGCGACACCCTACGAGCAGTACTTC. Its protein is CASSLGLATPYEQYF.

J is TRBJ2-5 and V is TRBV11-2, with 8 nucleotides matching TRBD2. The germline V gene has CDR1 SGHAT and CDR2 FQNNGV. Germline trimming cut 3 bases from V and 2 bases from J; bases unmatched to any gene: 8. There are 16 residues in the CDR3. The CDR3 protein is CASSLIGRGSQETQYF. CDR3 coding DNA: TGTGCCAGCAGCTTGATCGGGAGGGGATCACAAGAGACCCAGTACTTC.